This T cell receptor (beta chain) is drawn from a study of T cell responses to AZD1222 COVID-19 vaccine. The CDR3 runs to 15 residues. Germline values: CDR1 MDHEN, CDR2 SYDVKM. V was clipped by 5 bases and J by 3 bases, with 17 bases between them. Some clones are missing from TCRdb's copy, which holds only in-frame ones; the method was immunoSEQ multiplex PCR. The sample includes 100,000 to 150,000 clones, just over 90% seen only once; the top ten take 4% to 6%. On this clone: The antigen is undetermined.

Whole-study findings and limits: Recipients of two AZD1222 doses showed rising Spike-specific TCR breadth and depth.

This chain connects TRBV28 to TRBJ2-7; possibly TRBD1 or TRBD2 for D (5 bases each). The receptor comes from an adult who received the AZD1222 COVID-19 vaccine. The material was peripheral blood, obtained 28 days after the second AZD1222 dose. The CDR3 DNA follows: TGTGCCAGCAGTCCAGACCCGGGACGGCGCTACGAGCAGTACTTC. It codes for CASSPDPGRRYEQYF.